This T cell receptor (beta chain) was profiled in a study of cytomegalovirus exposure and HLA in healthy donors. CDR3 length equals 17 residues. The V end lost 0 bases, the J end lost 4 bases, and 17 bases lay between the germline ends. Germline values: CDR1 ENHRY, CDR2 SYGVKD. 60 Vbeta and 13 Jbeta primers were used in PCR. Measured with immunoSEQ multiplex PCR; TCRdb has only the in-frame clones, and not every one. The repertoire holds more than 100,000 clones, with just under 90% as singletons. The rearrangement joins TRBV10-3 to TRBJ2-3, with D possibly being TRBD1 (7 bases). The sequenced material came from PBMCs. The TCR was taken from a young woman in good health and CMV-seronegative. This CDR3 reads CAISESHGRGVPDTQYF. In nucleotides, the CDR3 is TGTGCCATCAGTGAGTCACATGGCAGGGGGGTCCCAGATACGCAGTATTTT.